This TCR beta chain appears in the sequencing data of a study of molecular identifiers for immune sequencing clone quantification. CDR1 is MGHRA and CDR2 is YSYEKL in the germline V gene. CDR3 length equals 13 residues. V was trimmed by 0 bases and J by 7 bases, leaving 9 bases between them. This clonotype was observed a few times. Isolation of naive CD8 T cells was achieved by sorting on a CD8+CD4-CCR7+CD45RA+ phenotype. TCRdb re-called the PCR reads through MiXCR, storing one row per CDR3 protein. This table has 600,000 to 650,000 distinct CDR3 sequences, about 20% appearing once. Input material: naive CD8+ T cells from blood, with Jurkat cell RNA spiked in. The subset: FACS-sorted CD8+CD4-CCR7+CD45RA+ naive T cells. The V call is TRBV4-1, the J call TRBJ1-1; D uncertain. This clonotype was sampled from a human donor in good health. Some libraries in this study had Jurkat cell RNA spiked in. The DNA for the CDR3 is TGCGCCAGCAGCCAAGATCGGAAGGATGAAGCTTTCTTT. Residues: CASSQDRKDEAFF.